The source of this T cell receptor beta chain is a study of cytomegalovirus exposure and HLA in healthy donors. About the study: An earlier analysis identified 120 million or so unique TCR beta sequences in 150 million to 200 million T cells.

With respect to this clone: Its matching antigen is unknown.

V was trimmed by 0 bases and J by 3 bases, leaving 7 bases between them. The CDR3 loop spans 14 amino acids. CDR1 is SGHDT and CDR2 is YYEEEE in the germline V gene. Study-wide results and limits: By a later analysis, the bulk of CMV-associated TCR beta chains appeared HLA-restricted. TCR association rates varied by HLA locus in a later analysis, with DRB1 highest and HLA-C lowest.

In the PCR, 60 Vbeta and 13 Jbeta primers were used. Profiled with immunoSEQ multiplex PCR; TCRdb holds only in-frame clones, not every one. The sample has roughly 150,000 clones; 73% are singletons. The sequenced material came from PBMCs. The chain employs TRBV5-6 and TRBJ1-3; perhaps TRBD1 as D (5 bases). This clonotype was sampled from a woman between 18 and 29 years old in good health and CMV-seropositive. The CDR3: CASSLAGFGNTIYF. CDR3 sequence (DNA): TGTGCCAGCAGCTTGGCAGGGTTTGGAAACACCATATATTTT.